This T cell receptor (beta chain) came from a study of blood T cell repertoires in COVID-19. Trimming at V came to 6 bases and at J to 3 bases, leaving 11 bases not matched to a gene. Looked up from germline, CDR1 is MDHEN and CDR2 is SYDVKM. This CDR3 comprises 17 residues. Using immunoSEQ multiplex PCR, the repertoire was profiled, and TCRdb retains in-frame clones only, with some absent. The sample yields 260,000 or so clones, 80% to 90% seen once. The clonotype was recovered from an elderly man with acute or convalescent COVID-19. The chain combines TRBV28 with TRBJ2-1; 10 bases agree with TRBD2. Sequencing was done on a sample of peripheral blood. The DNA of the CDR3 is TGTGCCAGCAGCCCTCAATGGGGACTAGCGCACTACAATGAGCAGTTCTTC. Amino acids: CASSPQWGLAHYNEQFF.